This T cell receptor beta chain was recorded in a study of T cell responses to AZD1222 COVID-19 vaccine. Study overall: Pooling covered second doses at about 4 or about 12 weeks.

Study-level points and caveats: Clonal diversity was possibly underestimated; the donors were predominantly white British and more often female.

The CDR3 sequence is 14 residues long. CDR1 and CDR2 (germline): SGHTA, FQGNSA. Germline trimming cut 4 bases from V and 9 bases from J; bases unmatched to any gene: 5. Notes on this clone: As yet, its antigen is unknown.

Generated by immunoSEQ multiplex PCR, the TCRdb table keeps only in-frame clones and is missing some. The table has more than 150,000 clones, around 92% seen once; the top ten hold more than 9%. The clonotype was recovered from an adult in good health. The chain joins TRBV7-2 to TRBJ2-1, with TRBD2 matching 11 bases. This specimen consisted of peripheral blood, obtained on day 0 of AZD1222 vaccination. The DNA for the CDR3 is TGTGCCAGCAGCTCTAGCGGGGGGCTGCTTGAGCAGTTCTTC. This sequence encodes CASSSSGGLLEQFF.